This record looks at one T cell receptor (beta chain) sequence and its context. Its matching antigen is unknown. The authors ran a second PCR of roughly 6 to 11 cycles using a sample-barcoded 5' primer and a J-beta primer mix. TCRdb processed the 5' RACE reads anew with MiXCR; each CDR3 protein has one entry. The sample contains approximately 900,000 distinct CDR3 sequences, approximately 32% of which appear only once. The data were taken from a study of blood T cells in healthy people across ages. Study-wide findings and caveats: Expanded clonotype shifts may have been confounded, as the donors had an unknown CMV status.

The CDR3 covers 13 residues. Germline CDR1 is SGHRS and CDR2 is YFSETQ. V lost 0 bases, J lost 8 bases, and 11 bases lay in between. The data were also submitted as part of a second study, on T cells of mothers and their children.

Sequenced material: blood. V gene TRBV5-1 combines with J gene TRBJ1-2; unclear D gene. The sequence was obtained from a woman in her thirties or forties in good health. This chain's CDR3 is CASSLERERGYTF. CDR3 DNA sequence: TGCGCCAGCAGCTTGGAAAGGGAACGCGGCTACACCTTC. The variable domain in full, with the rest retrieved from reference TRBV5-1 and TRBJ1-2, is KAGVTQTPRYLIKTRGQQVTLSCSPISGHRSVSWYQQTPGQGLQFLFEYFSETQRNKGNFPGRFSGRQFSNSRSEMNVSTLELGDSALYLCASSLERERGYTFGSGTRLTVV.